This is a list of T cell receptor delta chains from one sample in a study of delta chain sequences of gamma delta T cells. TCRdb reprocessed the PCR reads using CATT. The sample has roughly 3,100 delta-chain clones, around 67% seen once. Specimen: a tumor sample. These receptors originate from a human donor with breast cancer. The CDR3 runs from the conserved cysteine through the conserved F or W. The D gene is left open where the match is weak. Only part of the rows carry a size: once, few, many, or a class if the clone is expanded.

clone size,V gene,CDR3 length,D gene,J gene,CDR3 DNA,CDR3 protein
-,TRDV2,15,-,TRDJ1,TGTGCAAGGGAGGACGGGGGGACTTACACCGATAAACTCATCTTT,CAREDGGTYTDKLIF
-,TRDV2,18,-,TRDJ3,TGTGCCTGTGACACCCTTGGCGGGGGAGTCTGGGACACTCGACTCATGTTTTTC,CACDTLGGGVWDTRLMFF
-,TRDV2,18,-,TRDJ1,TGTGCCTGTGACACCGTGCCAAGGGAGGGGGAGGACACCGATAAACTCATCTTT,CACDTVPREGEDTDKLIF
-,TRDV2,15,TRDD3,TRDJ1,TGTTCCTGTTACCCACTACTGGGGGATACCGATAAACTCATCTTT,CSCYPLLGDTDKLIF
-,TRDV2,16,TRDD3,TRDJ1,TGTGCCTGTTACCCATTCCTGGGGGACTACACCTATAAACTCATCTTT,CACYPFLGDYTYKLIF
-,TRDV2,16,-,TRDJ3,TGTGCCTGTGACTCATCTACCTCATGTGACAGCCGCCAGGTGTTTTTC,CACDSSTSCDSRQVFF
once,TRDV2,21,-,TRDJ3,TGTGCCTGTGACACCTGCTCTTGGGGTCGTACTAAATCCTGGGACACCGGACAGATGATCTTC,CACDTCSWGRTKSWDTGQMIF
-,TRDV2,15,-,TRDJ1,TGTTCTTTTGTCACCGGGGTCTACTACACCGATAAACTGATCTTT,CSFVTGVYYTDKLIF
-,TRDV2,16,TRDD3,TRDJ1,TGTTCTTGTGTCGTAATACTGGGGGAATATCCTGATAAACTCATCTTT,CSCVVILGEYPDKLIF
-,TRDV2,15,-,TRDJ1,TGTGCAAGGGTTGGAGTGGGGGCTGACACCGATAAACTCATCTTT,CARVGVGADTDKLIF
once,TRDV2,20,-,TRDJ1,TGTGCCTGTGACAGCGTGTCAAGAGAGGGGGTGGGACCTTACACCGATAAACTCATCTTT,CACDSVSREGVGPYTDKLIF
once,TRDV2,18,TRDD3,TRDJ1,TGTGCCTGTGACACCGTTAGCGGGGGATTCTGGGACACCGGAAAGATGATTTTT,CACDTVSGGFWDTGKMIF
once,TRDV1,25,-,TRDJ1,TGTGCTAGTGAGAAACGGCCTTACTACTACGCGGTGGATGGGGTACGAAAGGGTTACACCGATAAACTCATCTTT,CASEKRPYYYAVDGVRKGYTDKLIF
few,TRDV2,14,-,TRDJ1,TGTGCCTGTGACACTGTCACGGGGACCGATAAACTCATCTTT,CACDTVTGTDKLIF
-,TRDV2,20,-,TRDJ1,TGTGCCTGTGACACCGTGGCTATGGAGGGGGACCGGCCCTATACCGATAGACTCATCTTT,CACDTVAMEGDRPYTDRLIF
-,TRDV2,20,-,TRDJ1,TGTGCCTGTGACACCGTGTCAAGTGAGGGGGACCGCTCTTACACCGATCAGCTCATCTTT,CACDTVSSEGDRSYTDQLIF
few,TRDV2,15,-,TRDJ1,TGTGCCTGTGAGCCGCTGGGCCTCCGCACCGATAAACTCATCTTT,CACEPLGLRTDKLIF
once,TRDV2,20,-,TRDJ1,TGTGCCTGTGTCACCGTGTCAAGGGAGGGGGACAGACTTTACACTGATAAAGTAATCTTT,CACVTVSREGDRLYTDKVIF
-,TRDV1,19,TRDD3,TRDJ1,TGTGCTCTCGGGGAAGACCCGAAATGGGGGATACCATATGGCGATAAACTCATCTTT,CALGEDPKWGIPYGDKLIF
-,TRDV2,15,-,TRDJ1,TGTGCCTGTGACACACTTGGGTGGGACATAGATAGACTCATCTTT,CACDTLGWDIDRLIF
-,TRDV2,18,-,TRDJ1,TGTGCCACCTTGTCAAGGGCGGGGGACCGACCTTACACCGATAAACTCATCTTT,CATLSRAGDRPYTDKLIF
few,TRDV2,18,-,TRDJ1,TGTGCTGTCGGGGGACGGCAGGGGGTCTTCGCCTACACCGATAAACTCATCTTT,CAVGGRQGVFAYTDKLIF
-,TRDV2,20,-,TRDJ1,TGTGCCTGTGACACTTTAGGGGGCTACGAGAACCCTAAACTCATCGTTAAACTCATCTTT,CACDTLGGYENPKLIVKLIF
-,TRDV2,17,TRDD3,TRDJ1,TGTGCCTGCGACTCGGCGGCCCGGGGGATACTTACCGATAAACTCATCTTT,CACDSAARGILTDKLIF
-,TRDV2,20,-,TRDJ1,TGTGCCTGTGACACCTTGTCAAGAGAGGTGGACCGCCCTTACAACGATACACTCATCTTT,CACDTLSREVDRPYNDTLIF
-,TRDV2,20,-,TRDJ1,TGTTCCTGTGATACCGTGTCAAGGGAGGGGGACCGACCTTCCACCGCTAAACTAATCTTT,CSCDTVSREGDRPSTAKLIF
-,TRDV1,23,TRDD3,TRDJ1,TGTGCGTCTTACGAATCCCCCCTTCATAACGGATGGGGGATAGAAATTTACACAGATAAACTCATCTTT,CASYESPLHNGWGIEIYTDKLIF
medium-sized,TRDV2,18,TRDD3,TRDJ1,TGTGCCTGTGACACCGTACTGGGGGATACGCGTTTAACCGATAAACTCATCTTT,CACDTVLGDTRLTDKLIF
-,TRDV2,15,-,TRDJ1,TGTGCCTTTCTAAATTTACTGGAGAACCGCGATAAACTCATCTTT,CAFLNLLENRDKLIF
-,TRDV2,18,TRDD3,TRDJ1,TGTGCCTGTGATACCGTACTGGGGGACCGGAGATACACCGATAAACTCATCTTT,CACDTVLGDRRYTDKLIF
-,TRDV2,18,TRDD3,TRDJ1,TGTGCCTGTGCTTTGGTGGGGGATACACCGAAAGGGACCGAAAAAATGATCTTT,CACALVGDTPKGTEKMIF
-,TRDV2,16,-,TRDJ3,TGTGCCTTTGACTCATCTACCTCCTGTGACACCCGTAAAATCTTTTTT,CAFDSSTSCDTRKIFF
medium-sized,TRDV1,20,TRDD3,TRDJ1,TGTGCTCTTGGGGACTGCGATCAACTCCGATACTGGGGAGCAACCGATAAACTCATCTTT,CALGDCDQLRYWGATDKLIF
once,TRDV2,17,-,TRDJ1,TGTGCCTGTGACACCGCTGGGGAATCTAAGTACACCGATAAACTCATCTTT,CACDTAGESKYTDKLIF
-,TRDV2,16,-,TRDJ1,TGTGCCTGTGACCATGGGGGCTATACAAACACCGATAAACGCATCTTT,CACDHGGYTNTDKRIF
-,TRDV2,20,-,TRDJ1,TGTGCCTGTGACACCGTGTCACGGGAGGGGGACCGCCCCTACACCGCTAAACTTATCTTT,CACDTVSREGDRPYTAKLIF
-,TRDV2,15,-,TRDJ1,TGTGCCTGTGACCCAGCGGGGGGTGCTACCGATAAACTCATCTTT,CACDPAGGATDKLIF
-,TRDV2,14,-,TRDJ1,TGTGCCACCGTTGGGGGTACGTACACCGATAAACTCATCTTT,CATVGGTYTDKLIF
-,TRDV3,20,TRDD2,TRDJ1,TGTTCGTATTCGGGACAACGTGCCTTCCTATTCTTATCGTCCACCGATATACTCATCTTT,CSYSGQRAFLFLSSTDILIF
-,TRDV2,23,TRDD3,TRDJ1,TGTGCCTGTGACTGTGTATCTAGCCGCGGCGGCTGGGGGAGTATTCGGAACACCGATAAACTCATCTTT,CACDCVSSRGGWGSIRNTDKLIF
-,TRDV2,15,-,TRDJ1,TGTGCCTGTGAACCAGTCGACCTTGACACCGATAAACTCATATTT,CACEPVDLDTDKLIF
-,TRDV2,20,-,TRDJ1,TGTGCCTGTGACACCGTGTCATGGGAGGTGGACTGTCCTTACACTGTTAACCTCATCTTT,CACDTVSWEVDCPYTVNLIF
-,TRDV2,19,-,TRDJ1,TGTTCCTTTGTCATTATAGGCTGGGCGATACGCGACGGGGTCGATCAACTCATCTTT,CSFVIIGWAIRDGVDQLIF
-,TRDV1,18,-,TRDJ2,TGTGCTCTTGTGACCCTTCCCCACGGGGTGATACGGGGTGATCTACTCTTCTTT,CALVTLPHGVIRGDLLFF
few,TRDV2,16,-,TRDJ3,TGTGCCTGTGACACCGCTGGGAACGGGGACACCCGACAGATGTTTTTC,CACDTAGNGDTRQMFF
-,TRDV1,15,-,TRDJ1,TGTGCTCGTGGGGAAGTCGGAGGGATAAAAGATAAACTCATCTTT,CARGEVGGIKDKLIF
-,TRDV2,14,-,TRDJ3,TGTGCCTCATCTACCTCCTGGGACACCCGACAGATGTTTTTC,CASSTSWDTRQMFF
-,TRDV2,20,-,TRDJ1,TGTGCCTCTGTCCCCTTGTCAAGGGAGGGGGACCGACCTTACACCGATAAACTTATCTTT,CASVPLSREGDRPYTDKLIF
-,TRDV2,20,TRDD3,TRDJ1,TGTGCCTGTGATACCGTGTCTAGGGTGGGGGACCGCACTTACACCGATATACTCATCTTT,CACDTVSRVGDRTYTDILIF
-,TRDV2,20,-,TRDJ1,TGTGCCTGTGACACCGTGTCAAGGGAGGTGGACCGCCCTGATACAGATATACTCATCTTT,CACDTVSREVDRPDTDILIF
-,TRDV2,20,-,TRDJ1,TGTGCCGGTGACGCCGTGTCAAGGGAGGGGAGCCCGCCTTACACCGATAAACACATCTTT,CAGDAVSREGSPPYTDKHIF
-,TRDV2,20,-,TRDJ1,TGTTCCTTTGTCACCGTGTCAAGGGCCGGGGACCGACGCTACACCGTTAAACTCATCTTT,CSFVTVSRAGDRRYTVKLIF
-,TRAV23/DV6,18,-,TRDJ1,TGTGCTCGTGTGAGCGAAGGAAGGGGGGACACGAAGGCCGATAAACTCATCTTT,CARVSEGRGDTKADKLIF
-,TRDV2,20,-,TRDJ1,TGTGCCTGTGACCCAGTGTCAAGGCAGGGGGACCGACCTTATACCGATAAACTCATATTT,CACDPVSRQGDRPYTDKLIF
-,TRDV2,16,-,TRDJ1,TGTGCCAGTGACACTTGCTACGACCCTCGCATCGTTAAACTCATCTTT,CASDTCYDPRIVKLIF